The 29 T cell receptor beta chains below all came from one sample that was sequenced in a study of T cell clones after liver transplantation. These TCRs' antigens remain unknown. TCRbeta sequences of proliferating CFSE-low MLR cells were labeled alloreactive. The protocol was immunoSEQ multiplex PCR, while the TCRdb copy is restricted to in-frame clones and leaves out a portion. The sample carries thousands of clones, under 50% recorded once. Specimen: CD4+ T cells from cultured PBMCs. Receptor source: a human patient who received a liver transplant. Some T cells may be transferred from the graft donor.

The CDR3 DNA reads as TGTGCCAGCAGTTCCAATCCAGGGAATTGGAACACTGAAGCTTTCTTT. This codes for CASSSNPGNWNTEAFF. This chain links TRBV27 with TRBJ1-1; maybe TRBD1 (5 bases). The CDR3 totals 16 residues. Germline V gene sequence: CDR1 MNHEY, CDR2 SMNVEV (reference sequence). Trimming took 4 bases from V and 1 from J, leaving 16 bases between them.

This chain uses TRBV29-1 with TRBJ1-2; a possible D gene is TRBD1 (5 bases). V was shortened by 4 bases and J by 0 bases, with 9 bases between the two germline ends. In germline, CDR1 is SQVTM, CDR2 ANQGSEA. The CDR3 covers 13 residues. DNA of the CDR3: TGCAGCGTTGCAGGGCCAGCTAACTATGGCTACACCTTC. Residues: CSVAGPANYGYTF.

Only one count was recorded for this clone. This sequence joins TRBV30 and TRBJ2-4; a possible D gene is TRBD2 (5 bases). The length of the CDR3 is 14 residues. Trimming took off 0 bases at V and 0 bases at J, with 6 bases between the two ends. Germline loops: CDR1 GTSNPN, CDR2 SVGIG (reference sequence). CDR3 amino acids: CAWSVAGAKNIQYF. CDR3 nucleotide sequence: TGTGCCTGGAGTGTCGCGGGAGCCAAAAACATTCAGTACTTC.

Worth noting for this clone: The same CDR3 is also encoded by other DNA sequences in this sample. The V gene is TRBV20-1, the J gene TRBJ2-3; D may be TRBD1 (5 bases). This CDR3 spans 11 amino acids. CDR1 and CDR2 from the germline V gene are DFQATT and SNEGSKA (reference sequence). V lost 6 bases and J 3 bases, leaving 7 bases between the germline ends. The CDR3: CSAPGTDTQYF. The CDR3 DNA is TGCAGTGCACCAGGGACAGATACGCAGTATTTT.

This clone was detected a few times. CDR3 amino acids: CASSPTSGVTDTQYF. The DNA of the CDR3 is TGTGCCAGCAGCCCCACTAGCGGGGTCACAGATACGCAGTATTTT. The chain joins TRBV9 to TRBJ2-3; 10 nucleotides line up with TRBD2. There are 15 residues in the CDR3. Germline loops: CDR1 SGDLS, CDR2 YYNGEE. V lost 4 bases, J lost 2 bases, and 4 bases stayed unmatched.

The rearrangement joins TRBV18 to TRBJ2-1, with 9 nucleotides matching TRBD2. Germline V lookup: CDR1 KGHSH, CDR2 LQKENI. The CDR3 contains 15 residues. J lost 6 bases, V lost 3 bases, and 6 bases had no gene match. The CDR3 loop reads CASSPPASGANEQFF. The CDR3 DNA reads TGTGCCAGCTCACCTCCGGCTAGCGGGGCCAATGAGCAGTTCTTC.

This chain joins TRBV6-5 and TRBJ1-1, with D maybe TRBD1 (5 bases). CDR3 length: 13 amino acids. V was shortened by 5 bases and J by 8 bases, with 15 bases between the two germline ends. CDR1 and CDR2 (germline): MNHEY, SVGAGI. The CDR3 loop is CASSHLQVSEAFF. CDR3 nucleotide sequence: TGTGCCAGCAGTCACCTACAGGTATCCGAAGCTTTCTTT.

CDR3 DNA sequence: TGTGCCAGCAGTCAAGGCAGAAGCTTCACAGATACGCAGTATTTT. Translation gives CASSQGRSFTDTQYF. The rearrangement links TRBV6-6 to TRBJ2-3; D unresolved. The CDR3 has 15 residues. The V gene's germline CDR1 is MNHNY and CDR2 SVGAGI (reference sequence). Trimming took off 5 bases at V and 2 bases at J, with 14 bases between the two ends.

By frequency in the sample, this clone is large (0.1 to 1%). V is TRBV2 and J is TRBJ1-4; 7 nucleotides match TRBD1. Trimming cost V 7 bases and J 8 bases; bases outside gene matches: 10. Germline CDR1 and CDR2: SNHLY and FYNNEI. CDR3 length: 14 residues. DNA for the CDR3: TGTGCCAGCATCCCCGGGACAGTAAGCGAAAAACTGTTTTTT. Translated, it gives CASIPGTVSEKLFF.

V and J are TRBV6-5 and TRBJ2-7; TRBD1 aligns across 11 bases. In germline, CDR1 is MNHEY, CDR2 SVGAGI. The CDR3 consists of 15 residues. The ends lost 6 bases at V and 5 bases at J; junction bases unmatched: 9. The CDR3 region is CASRSDRGRRNEQYF. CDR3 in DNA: TGTGCCAGCAGATCGGACAGGGGGCGCCGGAACGAGCAGTACTTC.

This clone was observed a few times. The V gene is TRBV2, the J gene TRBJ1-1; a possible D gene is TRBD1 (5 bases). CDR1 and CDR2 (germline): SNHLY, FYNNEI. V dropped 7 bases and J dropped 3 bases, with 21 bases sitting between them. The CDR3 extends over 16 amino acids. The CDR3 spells CASTGQLSIRHTEAFF. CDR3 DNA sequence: TGTGCCAGCACAGGACAACTCTCTATCCGGCACACTGAAGCTTTCTTT.

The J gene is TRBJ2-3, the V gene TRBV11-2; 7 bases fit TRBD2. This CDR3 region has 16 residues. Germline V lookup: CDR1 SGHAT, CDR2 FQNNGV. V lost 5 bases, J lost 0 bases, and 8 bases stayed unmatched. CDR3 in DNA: TGTGCCAGCAGCCGCGGGAGATACCCTAGCACAGATACGCAGTATTTT. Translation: CASSRGRYPSTDTQYF.

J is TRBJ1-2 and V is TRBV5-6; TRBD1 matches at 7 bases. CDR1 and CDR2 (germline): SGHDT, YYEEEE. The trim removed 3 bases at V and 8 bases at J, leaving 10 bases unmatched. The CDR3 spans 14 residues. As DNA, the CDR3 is TGTGCCAGCAGCTCTCGACTCCAGGGGGGAGGCTACACCTTC. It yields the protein CASSSRLQGGGYTF.

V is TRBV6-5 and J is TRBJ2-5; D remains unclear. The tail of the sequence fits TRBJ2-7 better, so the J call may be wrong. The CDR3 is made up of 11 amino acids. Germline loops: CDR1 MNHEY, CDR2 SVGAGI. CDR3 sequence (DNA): TGTGCCAGCAGTGAGGAGTACGAGCAGTACTTC. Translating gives CASSEEYEQYF.

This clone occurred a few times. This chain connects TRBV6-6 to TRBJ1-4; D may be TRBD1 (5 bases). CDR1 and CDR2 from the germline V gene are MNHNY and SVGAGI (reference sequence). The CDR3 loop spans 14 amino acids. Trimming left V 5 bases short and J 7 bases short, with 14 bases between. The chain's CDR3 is CASSPAGQGEKLFF. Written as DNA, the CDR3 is TGTGCCAGCAGTCCGGCGGGGCAAGGTGAAAAACTGTTTTTT.

CDR3 sequence reads: CASSASQGNTEAFF. CDR3 coding DNA: TGTGCCAGCTCAGCCAGTCAGGGGAACACTGAAGCTTTCTTT. The V gene is TRBV18, the J gene TRBJ1-1; possibly TRBD1 for D (5 bases). V was pared by 5 bases and J by 1 base, with 11 bases between. CDR3 length: 14 amino acids. CDR1 and CDR2 from the germline V gene are KGHSH and LQKENI.

For the CDR3, the DNA is TGTGCCAGCAGCTTAGTATCAGGCGGGGAGCTGTTTTTT. This gives the protein CASSLVSGGELFF. The chain uses TRBV7-2 and TRBJ2-2; D not resolved. Germline CDR1 reads SGHTA; CDR2 reads FQGNSA. The ends were cut back, 1 base at V and 7 bases at J, with 7 bases in the middle. This CDR3 spans 13 amino acids.

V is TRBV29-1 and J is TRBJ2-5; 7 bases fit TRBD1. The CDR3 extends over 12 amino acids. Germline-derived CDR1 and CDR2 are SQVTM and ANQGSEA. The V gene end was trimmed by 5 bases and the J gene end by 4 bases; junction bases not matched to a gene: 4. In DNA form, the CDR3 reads TGCAGCGTTCGGGACAGCCCAGAGACCCAGTACTTC. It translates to CSVRDSPETQYF.

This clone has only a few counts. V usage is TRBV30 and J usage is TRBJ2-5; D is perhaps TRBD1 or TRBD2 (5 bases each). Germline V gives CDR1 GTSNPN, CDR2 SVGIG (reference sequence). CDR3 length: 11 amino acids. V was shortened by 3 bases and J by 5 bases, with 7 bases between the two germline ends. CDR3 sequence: CAWSGAETQYF. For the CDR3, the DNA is TGTGCCTGGAGCGGGGCGGAGACCCAGTACTTC. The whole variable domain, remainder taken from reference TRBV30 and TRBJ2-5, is SQTIHQWPATLVQPVGSPLSLECTVEGTSNPNLYWYRQAAGRGLQLLFYSVGIGQISSEVPQNLSASRPQDRQFILSSKKLLLSDSGFYLCAWSGAETQYFGPGTRLLVL.

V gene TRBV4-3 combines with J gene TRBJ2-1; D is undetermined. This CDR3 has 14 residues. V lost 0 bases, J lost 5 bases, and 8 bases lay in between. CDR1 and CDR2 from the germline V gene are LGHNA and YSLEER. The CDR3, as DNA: TGCGCCAGCAGCCAAGATCTCACCAACAATGAGCAGTTCTTC. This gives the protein CASSQDLTNNEQFF.

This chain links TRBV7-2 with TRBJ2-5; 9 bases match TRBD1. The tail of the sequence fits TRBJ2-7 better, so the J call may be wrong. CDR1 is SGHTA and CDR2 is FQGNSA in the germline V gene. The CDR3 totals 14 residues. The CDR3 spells CASSPGTGYYEQYF. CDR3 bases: TGTGCCAGCAGCCCGGGGACAGGGTACTACGAGCAGTACTTC.

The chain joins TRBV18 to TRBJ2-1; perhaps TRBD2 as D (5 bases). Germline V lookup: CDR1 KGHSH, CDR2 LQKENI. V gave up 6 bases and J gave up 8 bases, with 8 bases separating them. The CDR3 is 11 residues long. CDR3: CASSLGDEQFF. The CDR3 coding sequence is TGTGCCAGCTCCCTCGGGGATGAGCAGTTCTTC.

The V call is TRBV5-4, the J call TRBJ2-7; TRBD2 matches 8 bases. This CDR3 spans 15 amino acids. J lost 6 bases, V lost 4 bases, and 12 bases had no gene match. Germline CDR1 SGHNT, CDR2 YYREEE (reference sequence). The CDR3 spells CASSLPGLDRREQYF. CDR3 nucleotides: TGTGCCAGCAGCCTCCCGGGACTAGACAGGCGCGAGCAGTACTTC.

The CDR3 sequence: CSAKSATDTQYF. The CDR3 nucleotides read TGCAGCGCCAAGTCGGCCACAGATACGCAGTATTTT. This chain uses TRBV29-1 with TRBJ2-3; D is unclear. Germline loops: CDR1 SQVTM, CDR2 ANQGSEA. This CDR3 has 12 residues. Trimming left V 7 bases short and J 2 bases short, with 10 bases between.

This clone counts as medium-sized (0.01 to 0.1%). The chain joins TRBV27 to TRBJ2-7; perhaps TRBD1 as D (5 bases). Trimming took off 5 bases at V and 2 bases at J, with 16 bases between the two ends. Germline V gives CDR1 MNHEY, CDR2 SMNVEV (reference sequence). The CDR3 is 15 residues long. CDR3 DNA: TGTGCCAGCAGTACTCCAGAGACAGCCACCTACGAGCAGTACTTC. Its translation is CASSTPETATYEQYF.

The CDR3 DNA reads as TGTGCCAGCAGCTTGGGGAGTTCCTTTAATGAAAAACTGTTTTTT. Translation: CASSLGSSFNEKLFF. The chain combines TRBV11-3 with TRBJ1-4; D gene unclear. This CDR3 is built from 15 residues. Germline V CDR1 and CDR2: SGHNT, YENEEA. Trimming cost V 3 bases and J 4 bases, with 12 bases left between them. The full variable domain, rest sourced from reference TRBV11-3 and TRBJ1-4, is EAGVVQSPRYKIIEKKQPVAFWCNPISGHNTLYWYLQNLGQGPELLIRYENEEAVDDSQLPKDRFSAERLKGVDSTLKIQPAELGDSAVYLCASSLGSSFNEKLFFGSGTQLSVL.

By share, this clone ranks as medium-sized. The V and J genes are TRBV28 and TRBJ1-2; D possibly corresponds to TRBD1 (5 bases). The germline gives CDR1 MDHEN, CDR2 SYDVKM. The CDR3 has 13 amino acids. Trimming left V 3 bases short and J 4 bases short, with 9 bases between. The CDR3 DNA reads TGTGCCAGCAGTTTCGTGACAGCCTATGGCTACACCTTC. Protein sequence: CASSFVTAYGYTF.

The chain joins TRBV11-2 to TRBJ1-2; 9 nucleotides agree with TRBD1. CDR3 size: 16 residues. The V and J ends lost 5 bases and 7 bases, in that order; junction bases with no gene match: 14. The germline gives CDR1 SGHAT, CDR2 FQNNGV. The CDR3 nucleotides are TGTGCCAGCAGCCCGACTCCTCCGGGACAGGGACTTGGCTACACCTTC. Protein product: CASSPTPPGQGLGYTF. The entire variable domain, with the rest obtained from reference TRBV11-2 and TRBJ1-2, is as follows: EAGVAQSPRYKIIEKRQSVAFWCNPISGHATLYWYQQILGQGPKLLIQFQNNGVVDDSQLPKDRFSAERLKGVDSTLKIQPAKLEDSAVYLCASSPTPPGQGLGYTFGSGTRLTVV.

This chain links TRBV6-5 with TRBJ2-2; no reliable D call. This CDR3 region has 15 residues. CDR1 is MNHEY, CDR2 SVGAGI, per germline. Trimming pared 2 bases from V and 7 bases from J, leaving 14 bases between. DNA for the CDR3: TGTGCCAGCAGTTACGCAAGGACCTTGGTCGGGGAGCTGTTTTTT. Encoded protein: CASSYARTLVGELFF.